This TCR beta chain was found in a study of blood T cell repertoires in COVID-19. On the study more broadly: Samples representing acute and convalescent COVID-19 were sourced from the United States, Italy and Spain. PBMCs, B-cell-depleted T cells, or T cells were the source of the cDNA or gDNA that made up the material.

In its sample, this clone was seen once. Original methodology: How many nucleated cells were present was estimated from reference gene primer amplification. Only in-frame clones appear in the TCRdb table, and some are missing; sequencing was by immunoSEQ multiplex PCR. The DNA was the basis for D and trimming; V, J and clone size are from that table. The sample comprises around 100,000 clones, approximately 90% of which are singletons, and more than 15% rests with the top ten. Sequenced: peripheral blood. The TCR originated in a woman of 80 years or more in a cohort sampled during active COVID-19.

The CDR3 DNA reads as TGCGCCAGCAGCAGGGGGCATTTATATGGCTACACCTTC. The encoded protein is CASSRGHLYGYTF. The rearrangement links TRBV5-1 to TRBJ1-2; 7 nucleotides align to TRBD1. Losses at the gene ends were 4 bases for V and 5 bases for J; bases not matched to a gene: 5. The CDR3 is 13 amino acids. Per the germline V gene, CDR1 is SGHRS and CDR2 is YFSETQ.